Included here is one T cell receptor (beta chain) sequence, with context. Its antigen is not known. The assay was immunoSEQ multiplex PCR, and TCRdb's table has in-frame clones only and misses some. This sample has around 31,000 clones, with about three quarters found just once. Germline V gene data show CDR1 as KGHSH and CDR2 as LQKENI. V lost 3 bases and J lost 2; bases outside the gene matches: 12. This CDR3 comprises 18 residues. The data derive from a study of PD-1 blockade in classical Hodgkin lymphoma. Relapses following autologous stem cell transplantation were seen in all patients, with brentuximab vedotin exposure varying. The study's findings and limits: The CD4+ diversity rise by C4D1 was clearest in complete responders.

The source material was peripheral blood mononuclear cells (PBMCs), sampled before the second cycle of nivolumab. The receptor's source is a human donor with classical Hodgkin lymphoma. The chain recombines TRBV18 with TRBJ1-3; the match to TRBD1 covers 8 bases. The CDR3 DNA sequence: TGTGCCAGCTCACCCCCCGGCCGAACAGGGGGTACTGGAAACACCATATATTTT. Protein product: CASSPPGRTGGTGNTIYF.